The source of this T cell receptor (beta chain) is a study of cytomegalovirus exposure and HLA in healthy donors. Both 60 Vbeta primers and 13 Jbeta primers went into the PCR. TCRdb's table, derived via immunoSEQ multiplex PCR, lists solely in-frame clones and lacks some. The table records 200,000 to 250,000 clones, about 89% of them present only once. This CDR3 contains 13 residues. The germline CDR1 and CDR2 sequences are SGHDN and FVKESK. The V end was cut by 1 base, the J end by 3 bases, with 7 bases between. The receptor comes from a woman younger than 30 in good health and CMV-seronegative. The gene calls are TRBV14 and TRBJ2-7; a weak D match, TRBD1 (5 bases). The material sequenced was PBMCs. The CDR3 nucleotides are TGTGCCAGCAGCCAAGTTGACAGCTACGAGCAGTACTTC. Protein sequence: CASSQVDSYEQYF.